Each of the 15 T cell receptor beta chains below was sequenced from the same sample in a study of follicular helper T cells after annual influenza vaccination. Time point meaning: 2015-2016 season, pre-vaccination. Profiled with immunoSEQ multiplex PCR; TCRdb holds only in-frame clones, not every one. The sample shows fewer than 7,500 clones, around 85% of them seen only once. Sequenced here: CXCR5+ CD38- circulating T follicular helper cells from blood, sampled on the day of influenza vaccination. Sample subset: circulating Tfh, non-naive CD4+CXCR5+PD-1+ (ICOS+CD38+ or ICOS-CD38-). The receptors come from an adult who received the influenza vaccine.

This sequence joins TRBV6-6 and TRBJ1-3; D not resolved. V was clipped by 7 bases and J by 0 bases, with 7 bases between them. Germline V gives CDR1 MNHNY, CDR2 SVGAGI (reference sequence). The CDR3 contains 13 residues. For the CDR3, the DNA is TGTGCCAGCACCCGGGGCTCTGGAAACACCATATATTTT. It is translated as CASTRGSGNTIYF.

The chain uses TRBV6-6 and TRBJ2-1, with D perhaps TRBD1 or TRBD2 (6 bases each). The CDR3 has 16 amino acids. Trimming shortened V by 4 bases and J by 7 bases, and 20 bases separated the two germline ends. Germline-derived CDR1 and CDR2 are MNHNY and SVGAGI (reference sequence). CDR3 protein: CASSLFGGASGNEQFF. The CDR3 nucleotides read TGTGCCAGCAGTTTATTCGGGGGCGCGAGCGGTAATGAGCAGTTCTTC.

This sequence joins TRBV19 and TRBJ1-5; 8 nucleotides agree with TRBD1. This CDR3 is 16 amino acids long. The ends lost 6 bases at V and 6 bases at J; junction bases unmatched: 13. The germline V gene encodes CDR1 LNHDA and CDR2 SQIVND (reference sequence). CDR3 amino acids: CASRPSPGQVSQPQHF. CDR3 DNA: TGTGCCAGTAGACCTAGCCCGGGACAGGTCTCTCAGCCCCAGCATTTT.

V gene TRBV6-4 combines with J gene TRBJ1-5, with 10 nucleotides matching TRBD1. Germline V gene lookup returns CDR1 MRHNA and CDR2 SNTAGT. This CDR3 region has 13 residues. The J segment lost 6 bases and the V segment lost 4 bases, leaving 0 bases of the junction unmatched. The CDR3 loop is CASSGDRGQPQHF. The CDR3 nucleotides are TGTGCCAGCAGTGGGGACAGGGGTCAGCCCCAGCATTTT.

CDR3 region: CASSPPYCGGEQYF. DNA of the CDR3: TGTGCCAGCAGCCCGCCATATTGCGGGGGCGAGCAGTACTTC. The chain links TRBV7-3 to TRBJ2-7; 7 bases are shared with TRBD2. CDR3 length equals 14 residues. Germline-derived CDR1 and CDR2 are SGHTA and FQGTGA. J lost 6 bases, V lost 5 bases, and 10 bases had no gene match.

The chain uses TRBV7-2 and TRBJ2-7; D gene unclear. CDR3 length: 11 residues. Germline V gene data show CDR1 as SGHTA and CDR2 as FQGNSA. Trimming pared 5 bases from V and 2 bases from J, leaving 4 bases between. CDR3 in DNA: TGTGCCAGCAGCCCCGCCTACGAGCAGTACTTC. The encoded protein is CASSPAYEQYF.

This rearrangement joins TRBV28 to TRBJ1-2; D is perhaps TRBD1 (6 bases). The CDR3 is made up of 14 amino acids. In germline, CDR1 is MDHEN, CDR2 SYDVKM. Trimming stripped 5 bases from V and 5 bases from J, with 15 bases between. The CDR3 is CASSGGTYIYGYTF. CDR3 in DNA: TGTGCCAGCAGTGGAGGGACATACATTTATGGCTACACCTTC.

This clone was seen more than once but under ten times. This chain connects TRBV2 to TRBJ2-7, with 7 bases aligning to TRBD2. Trimming took 0 bases from V and 0 from J; bases not matched to a gene: 5. This CDR3 spans 16 amino acids. CDR1 and CDR2 from the germline V gene are SNHLY and FYNNEI. Written as DNA, the CDR3 is TGTGCCAGCAGTGAAGCGCGGGAGCCCCTCTCCTACGAGCAGTACTTC. Its protein product is CASSEAREPLSYEQYF.

The genes are TRBV7-3 and TRBJ1-5, with D unresolved. V lost 2 bases, J lost 0 bases, and 8 bases lay in between. CDR1 is SGHTA and CDR2 is FQGTGA in the germline V gene. The CDR3 length is 15 residues. The CDR3 is CASSLGSYSNQPQHF. The CDR3 DNA sequence: TGTGCCAGCAGCTTAGGCAGTTATAGCAATCAGCCCCAGCATTTT.

This clone was seen a few times. The chain carries TRBV5-6 and TRBJ2-7; 11 bases are a match to TRBD2. The germline V gene encodes CDR1 SGHDT and CDR2 YYEEEE. The CDR3 spans 14 residues. The CDR3, as DNA: TGTGCAGTTAGCGGGAGGGCCGGGTCCTACGAGCAGTACTTC. This translates into CAVSGRAGSYEQYF.

The rearrangement links TRBV5-1 to TRBJ1-2; D not certain. V was pared by 0 bases and J by 0 bases, with 9 bases between. Germline V gives CDR1 SGHRS, CDR2 YFSETQ. The CDR3 has 15 amino acids. The CDR3 DNA reads TGCGCCAGCAGCTTGGCCGTGGGAACTAACTATGGCTACACCTTC. It translates to CASSLAVGTNYGYTF.

The rearrangement uses TRBV7-8 and TRBJ2-3; D not resolved. The CDR3 is 13 residues long. Germline V CDR1 and CDR2: SGHVS, FQNEAQ. Trimming pared 1 base from V and 5 bases from J, leaving 7 bases between. Here the CDR3 DNA reads TGTGCCAGCAGCTTAGATCTGGGAGATACGCAGTATTTT. Its translation: CASSLDLGDTQYF.

This chain uses TRBV30 with TRBJ1-1; TRBD1 aligns across 7 bases. Per germline, CDR1 GTSNPN and CDR2 SVGIG (reference sequence). The CDR3 loop spans 13 amino acids. Losses at the gene ends were 2 bases for V and 2 bases for J; bases not matched to a gene: 2. CDR3 sequence: CAWSQGGNTEAFF. In DNA, the CDR3 is TGTGCCTGGAGTCAGGGGGGAAACACTGAAGCTTTCTTT.

The chain has TRBV6-4 and TRBJ2-3; no reliable D call. Trimming removed 4 bases from V and 4 bases from J, with 12 bases in between. The germline gives CDR1 MRHNA, CDR2 SNTAGT. There are 14 residues in the CDR3. Here the CDR3 reads CASSVALGSDTQYF. CDR3 DNA sequence: TGTGCCAGCAGTGTAGCACTGGGATCAGATACGCAGTATTTT.

The table lists this clone with a count of one. V gene TRBV5-1 combines with J gene TRBJ2-3; 12 bases map to TRBD2. Germline V gene data show CDR1 as SGHRS and CDR2 as YFSETQ. The CDR3 covers 17 residues. V lost 4 bases and J lost 5; bases outside the gene matches: 11. In nucleotides, the CDR3 is TGCGCCAGCAGCCCGGGAAGGCTAGCGGGAGGGAGAGATACGCAGTATTTT. The encoded protein is CASSPGRLAGGRDTQYF.